A selection of T cell receptor beta chains follows, all from one sample in a study of cytomegalovirus exposure and HLA in healthy donors. TCRdb's copy holds only in-frame clones and misses some; the assay was immunoSEQ multiplex PCR. The data hold 75,000 to 90,000 clones, with about four fifths observed a single time. The sequenced sample consisted of PBMCs. These receptors were obtained from a male donor in good health and CMV-seropositive. CDR3s leave out the opening cysteine and the closing phenylalanine or tryptophan. The order of the fields is V gene, J gene, CDR3 protein.

v_call: TRBV18
j_call: TRBJ1-1
cdr3_aa: ASSNQPLGGTEAF

v_call: TRBV14
j_call: TRBJ2-3
cdr3_aa: ASSHSGKDPTDTQY

v_call: TRBV7-9
j_call: TRBJ2-3
cdr3_aa: ASSLARHWATDTQY

v_call: TRBV5-1
j_call: TRBJ2-7
cdr3_aa: ASSLGDRFNEQY

v_call: TRBV7-2
j_call: TRBJ1-4
cdr3_aa: ASSLASTGAYEKLF

v_call: TRBV7-3
j_call: TRBJ2-1
cdr3_aa: ASSFDRGVHNEQF

v_call: TRBV10-2
j_call: TRBJ1-3
cdr3_aa: ASRSQAGGNTIY

v_call: TRBV7-3
j_call: TRBJ1-1
cdr3_aa: ASSPAMTGMGTEAF

v_call: TRBV30
j_call: TRBJ2-1
cdr3_aa: AWGRYNEQF

v_call: TRBV6-5
j_call: TRBJ2-7
cdr3_aa: ASSYWGLAGYEQY

v_call: TRBV7-2
j_call: TRBJ1-1
cdr3_aa: ASSYGTGYEAF

v_call: TRBV5-5
j_call: TRBJ1-2
cdr3_aa: ASSGYGSEISGGGYT

v_call: TRBV27
j_call: TRBJ2-1
cdr3_aa: ASSLQGGYNEQF

v_call: TRBV4-1
j_call: TRBJ2-1
cdr3_aa: ASSPTPPSGRYNEQF

v_call: TRBV28
j_call: TRBJ1-5
cdr3_aa: ASSKQHQPQH

v_call: TRBV7-2
j_call: TRBJ1-1
cdr3_aa: ASSFRFQGMIPEAF

v_call: TRBV27
j_call: TRBJ2-1
cdr3_aa: ASSLYLTGWNEQF

v_call: TRBV5-1
j_call: TRBJ2-2
cdr3_aa: ASSLAQYTGELF

v_call: TRBV27
j_call: TRBJ1-1
cdr3_aa: ASWGTGFRNTEAF

v_call: TRBV9
j_call: TRBJ1-2
cdr3_aa: ASSATGGDNYGYT

v_call: TRBV5-1
j_call: TRBJ2-1
cdr3_aa: ASSLGDRGADEQF

v_call: TRBV4-2
j_call: TRBJ2-3
cdr3_aa: ASSQGTSGPEKPTDTQY

v_call: TRBV27
j_call: TRBJ1-1
cdr3_aa: ASSFRRGEAF

v_call: TRBV7-9
j_call: TRBJ2-2
cdr3_aa: ASSHGTSDTGELF

v_call: TRBV30
j_call: TRBJ2-7
cdr3_aa: AWSKGQGPGREQY

v_call: TRBV6-6
j_call: TRBJ2-7
cdr3_aa: ASSTGAYEQY

v_call: TRBV5-1
j_call: TRBJ2-7
cdr3_aa: ASKDTAYEQY

v_call: TRBV7-9
j_call: TRBJ1-4
cdr3_aa: ASSQAGEGLF

v_call: TRBV7-9
j_call: TRBJ1-4
cdr3_aa: ASSLRGTNEKLF

v_call: TRBV1
j_call: TRBJ2-7
cdr3_aa: TSSQDGPAGVPEQY

v_call: TRBV7-2
j_call: TRBJ1-1
cdr3_aa: ASSSRTCRNTEAF

v_call: TRBV7-2
j_call: TRBJ1-3
cdr3_aa: ASSFSGTGGSGNTIY

v_call: TRBV19
j_call: TRBJ1-3
cdr3_aa: ASSPGTALLRPSGNTIY

v_call: TRBV2
j_call: TRBJ2-5
cdr3_aa: ASRLAIKETQY

v_call: TRBV27
j_call: TRBJ1-2
cdr3_aa: ASSAGTGLHYGYT

v_call: TRBV4-1
j_call: TRBJ2-7
cdr3_aa: ASSQAEVVGYEQY

v_call: TRBV29-1
j_call: TRBJ1-2
cdr3_aa: SVETAGRYGYT

v_call: TRBV5-4
j_call: TRBJ1-1
cdr3_aa: ASSLGGLSTEAF

v_call: TRBV18
j_call: TRBJ2-6
cdr3_aa: ASSPRQASGANVLT

v_call: TRBV19
j_call: TRBJ1-2
cdr3_aa: ASSMGTGDYGYT

v_call: TRBV6-6
j_call: TRBJ2-6
cdr3_aa: ASSTWSGTGANVLT

v_call: TRBV4-2
j_call: TRBJ2-1
cdr3_aa: ASASVGDEQF

v_call: TRBV7-2
j_call: TRBJ1-2
cdr3_aa: ASSFAGARNYGYT

v_call: TRBV5-1
j_call: TRBJ2-7
cdr3_aa: ASSVAGGTYEQY

v_call: TRBV11-2
j_call: TRBJ1-1
cdr3_aa: ASSLQGVAAEAF

v_call: TRBV7-2
j_call: TRBJ1-4
cdr3_aa: ASRPGANEKLF

v_call: TRBV6-5
j_call: TRBJ2-3
cdr3_aa: ASSPAGTSGDTQY

v_call: TRBV19
j_call: TRBJ1-1
cdr3_aa: ASAGGWNTEAF

v_call: TRBV27
j_call: TRBJ2-7
cdr3_aa: ASSTQGPGEQY

v_call: TRBV2
j_call: TRBJ2-1
cdr3_aa: ASSSGLEPCNEQF

v_call: TRBV6-6
j_call: TRBJ1-1
cdr3_aa: ASSRGTPVEAF

v_call: TRBV4-2
j_call: TRBJ1-1
cdr3_aa: ASSQARGQTEAF

v_call: TRBV5-1
j_call: TRBJ1-5
cdr3_aa: ASSLGQGGQPQH

v_call: TRBV5-1
j_call: TRBJ2-1
cdr3_aa: ASTTSGGPGRTYNEQF

v_call: TRBV27
j_call: TRBJ1-1
cdr3_aa: ASSFWQGVNTEAF

v_call: TRBV28
j_call: TRBJ1-1
cdr3_aa: ASRRQGGFVEAF